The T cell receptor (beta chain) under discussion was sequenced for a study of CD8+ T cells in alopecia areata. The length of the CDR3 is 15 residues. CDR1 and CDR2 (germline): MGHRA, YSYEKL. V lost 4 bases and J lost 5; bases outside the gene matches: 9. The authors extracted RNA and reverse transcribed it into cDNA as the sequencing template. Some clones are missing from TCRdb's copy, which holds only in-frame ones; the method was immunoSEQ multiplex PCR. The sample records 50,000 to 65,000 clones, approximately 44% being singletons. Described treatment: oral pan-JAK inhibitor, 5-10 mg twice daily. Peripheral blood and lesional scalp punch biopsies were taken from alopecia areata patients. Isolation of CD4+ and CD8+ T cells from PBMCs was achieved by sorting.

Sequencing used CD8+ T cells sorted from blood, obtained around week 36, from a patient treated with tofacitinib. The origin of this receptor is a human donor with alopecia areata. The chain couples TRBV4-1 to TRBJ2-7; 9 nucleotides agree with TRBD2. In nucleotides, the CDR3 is TGCGCCAGCAGCCCCCTGGCTAGCGGGGTAGACGAGCAGTACTTC. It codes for CASSPLASGVDEQYF.